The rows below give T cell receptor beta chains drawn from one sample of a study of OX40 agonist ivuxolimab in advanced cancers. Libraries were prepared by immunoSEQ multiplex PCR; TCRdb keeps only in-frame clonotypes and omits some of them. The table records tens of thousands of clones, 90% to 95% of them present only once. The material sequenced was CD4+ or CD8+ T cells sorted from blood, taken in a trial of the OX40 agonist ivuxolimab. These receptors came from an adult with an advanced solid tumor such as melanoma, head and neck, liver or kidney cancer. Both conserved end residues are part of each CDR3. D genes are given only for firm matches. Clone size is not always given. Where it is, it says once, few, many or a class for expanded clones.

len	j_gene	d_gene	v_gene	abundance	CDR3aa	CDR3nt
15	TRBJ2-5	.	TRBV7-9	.	CASSPPQRLQETQYF	TGTGCCAGCAGCCCCCCCCAGCGGCTACAAGAGACCCAGTACTTC
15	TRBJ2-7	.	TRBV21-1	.	CASSTRNVGYYEQYF	TGTGCCAGCAGCACAAGGAACGTGGGGTACTACGAGCAGTACTTC
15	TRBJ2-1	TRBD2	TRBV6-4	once	CASSPLAGGLGEQFF	TGTGCCAGCAGCCCACTAGCGGGAGGCCTCGGTGAGCAGTTCTTC
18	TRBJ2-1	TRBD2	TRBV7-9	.	CASSPWLAGGPGGNEQFF	TGTGCCAGCAGCCCGTGGCTAGCGGGAGGTCCGGGCGGCAATGAGCAGTTCTTC
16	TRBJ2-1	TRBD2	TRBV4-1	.	CASSQGPGLAVDEQFF	TGCGCCAGCAGCCAAGGGCCGGGACTAGCGGTAGATGAGCAGTTCTTC
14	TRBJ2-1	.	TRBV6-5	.	CASSGESSYNEQFF	TGTGCCAGCAGTGGTGAAAGCTCCTACAATGAGCAGTTCTTC
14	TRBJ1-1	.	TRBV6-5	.	CASSLAGRDTEAFF	TGTGCCAGCAGCCTCGCGGGAAGGGACACTGAAGCTTTCTTT
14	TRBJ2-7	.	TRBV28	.	CASSSIGDPYEQYF	TGTGCCAGCAGTTCAATTGGAGACCCCTACGAGCAGTACTTC
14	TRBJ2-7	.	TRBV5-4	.	CASSFPDKTYEQYF	TGTGCCAGCAGCTTCCCGGACAAGACCTACGAGCAGTACTTC
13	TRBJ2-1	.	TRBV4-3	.	CASSPGQSPEQFF	TGCGCCAGCAGCCCCGGACAGTCCCCTGAGCAGTTCTTC
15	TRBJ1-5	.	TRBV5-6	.	CASSQNGRSNQPQHF	TGTGCCAGCAGCCAAAATGGTCGGTCCAATCAGCCCCAGCATTTT
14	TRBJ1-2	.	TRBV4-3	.	CASSQGTVPYGYTF	TGCGCCAGCAGCCAAGGTACGGTTCCCTATGGCTACACCTTC
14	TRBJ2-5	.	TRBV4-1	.	CASSQDHGEETQYF	TGCGCCAGCAGCCAAGATCACGGGGAAGAGACCCAGTACTTC
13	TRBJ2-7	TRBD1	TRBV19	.	CASSIDRGYEQYF	TGTGCCAGTAGTATCGACAGGGGCTACGAGCAGTACTTC
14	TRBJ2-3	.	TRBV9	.	CASSPPESTDTQYF	TGTGCCAGCAGCCCCCCGGAGTCAACAGATACGCAGTATTTT
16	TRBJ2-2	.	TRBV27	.	CASSPSSPIEHRGAVF	TGTGCCAGCAGTCCAAGTTCCCCTATCGAACACCGGGGAGCTGTTTTT
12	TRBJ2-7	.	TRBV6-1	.	CASSRDGYEQYF	TGTGCCAGCAGCCGTGACGGATACGAGCAGTACTTC
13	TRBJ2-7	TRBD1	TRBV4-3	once	CASSDRGSYEQYF	TGCGCCAGCAGCGACAGGGGGTCCTACGAGCAGTACTTC
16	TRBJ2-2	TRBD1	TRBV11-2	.	CASSFPRDRDTGELFF	TGTGCCAGCAGCTTTCCCCGGGACAGGGATACCGGGGAGCTGTTTTTT
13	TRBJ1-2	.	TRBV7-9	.	CASSLNRNYGYTF	TGTGCCAGCAGCTTAAACAGGAACTATGGCTACACCTTC
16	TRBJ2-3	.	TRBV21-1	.	CASGGGREEATDTQYF	TGTGCCAGCGGGGGCGGGAGGGAAGAGGCCACAGATACGCAGTATTTT